These 5 T cell receptor beta chains share one sample of origin, sequenced in a study of blood T cell repertoires in COVID-19. Using immunoSEQ multiplex PCR, the repertoire was profiled, and TCRdb retains in-frame clones only, with some absent. The sample has around 430,000 clones; about 86% are singletons. Sequenced input: PBMCs or T cells enriched from blood (not recorded which). These receptors came from a woman aged 50 to 65 who had recovered from COVID-19.

The CDR3 DNA reads as TGTGCCAGCAGCCAATTAGGTGGGAGCGCTGAAGCTTTCTTT. Translating gives CASSQLGGSAEAFF. This rearrangement joins TRBV7-3 to TRBJ1-1; D not certain. The CDR3 has 14 residues. Germline V gene lookup returns CDR1 SGHTA and CDR2 FQGTGA. The germline V and J ends were trimmed by 5 bases and 6 bases, with 16 bases remaining between them.

The rearrangement joins TRBV19 to TRBJ2-6; possible D gene TRBD1, 5 bases. V was clipped by 6 bases and J by 1 base, with 13 bases between them. The CDR3 is 16 amino acids. Looked up from germline, CDR1 is LNHDA and CDR2 is SQIVND (reference sequence). CDR3 sequence: CASSPGFRSGANVLTF. In DNA form, the CDR3 reads TGTGCCAGTAGCCCAGGGTTTAGGTCTGGGGCCAACGTCCTGACTTTC.

This sequence joins TRBV19 and TRBJ2-3; 9 bases map to TRBD1. Trimming cost V 4 bases and J 5 bases; bases outside gene matches: 7. This CDR3 spans 15 amino acids. Germline values: CDR1 LNHDA, CDR2 SQIVND (reference sequence). This CDR3 reads CASSRGTGFLDTQYF. CDR3 DNA: TGTGCCAGTAGTAGAGGGACAGGGTTTTTAGATACGCAGTATTTT. Complete variable domain (other parts from reference TRBV19 and TRBJ2-3): DGGITQSPKYLFRKEGQNVTLSCEQNLNHDAMYWYRQDPGQGLRLIYYSQIVNDFQKGDIAEGYSVSREKKESFPLTVTSAQKNPTAFYLCASSRGTGFLDTQYFGPGTRLTVL.

Only one count was recorded for this clone. The V gene is TRBV7-9, the J gene TRBJ2-1; D ambiguous. CDR3 size: 15 residues. V was shortened by 9 bases and J by 6 bases, with 21 bases between the two germline ends. CDR1 is SEHNR, CDR2 FQNEAQ, per germline (reference sequence). The CDR3 DNA reads TGTGCCAGGAAAACAAGACAAGTGGGCATCAATGAGCAGTTCTTC. Its translation: CARKTRQVGINEQFF.

This clone was detected only a few times. This chain uses TRBV6-2 or TRBV6-3 with TRBJ2-7, with 8 bases that match TRBD2. This CDR3 has 15 amino acids. CDR1 and CDR2 (germline): MNHEY, SVGEGT. After removal of 5 bases from V and 3 bases from J, the junction contained 9 bases not matched to a gene. The CDR3 coding sequence is TGTGCCAGCAGTAACCCCGGACGGGGGGGCTACGAGCAGTACTTC. This encodes CASSNPGRGGYEQYF.